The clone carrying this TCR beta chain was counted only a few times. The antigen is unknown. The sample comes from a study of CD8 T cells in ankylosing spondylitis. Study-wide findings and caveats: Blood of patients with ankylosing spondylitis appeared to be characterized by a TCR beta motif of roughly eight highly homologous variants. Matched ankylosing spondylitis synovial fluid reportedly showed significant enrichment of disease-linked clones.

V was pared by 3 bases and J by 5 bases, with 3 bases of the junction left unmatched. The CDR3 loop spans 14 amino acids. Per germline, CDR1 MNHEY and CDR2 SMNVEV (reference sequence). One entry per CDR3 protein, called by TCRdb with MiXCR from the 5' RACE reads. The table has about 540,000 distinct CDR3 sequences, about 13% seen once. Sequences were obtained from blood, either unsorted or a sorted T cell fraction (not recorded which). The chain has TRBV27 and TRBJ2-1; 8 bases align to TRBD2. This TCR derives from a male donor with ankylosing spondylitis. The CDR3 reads CASSLPGGHNEQFF. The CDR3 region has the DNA TGTGCCAGCAGTTTGCCGGGAGGGCACAATGAGCAGTTCTTC.